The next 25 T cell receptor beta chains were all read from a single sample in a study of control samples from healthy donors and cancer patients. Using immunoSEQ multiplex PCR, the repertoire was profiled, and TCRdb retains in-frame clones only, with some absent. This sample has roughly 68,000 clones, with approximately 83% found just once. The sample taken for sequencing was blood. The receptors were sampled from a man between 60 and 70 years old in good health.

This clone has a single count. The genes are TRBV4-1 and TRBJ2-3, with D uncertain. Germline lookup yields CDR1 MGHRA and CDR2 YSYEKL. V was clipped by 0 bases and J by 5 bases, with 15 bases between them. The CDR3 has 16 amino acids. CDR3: CASSQDDAGLGDTQYF. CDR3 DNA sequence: TGCGCCAGCAGCCAAGATGATGCCGGTTTGGGAGATACGCAGTATTTT.

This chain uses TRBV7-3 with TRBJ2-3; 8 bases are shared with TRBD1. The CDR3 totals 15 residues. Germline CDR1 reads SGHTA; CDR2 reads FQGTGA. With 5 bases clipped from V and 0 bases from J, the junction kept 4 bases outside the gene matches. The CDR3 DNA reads TGTGCCAGCAGCCTCGACAGGGGAAGCACAGATACGCAGTATTTT. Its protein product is CASSLDRGSTDTQYF. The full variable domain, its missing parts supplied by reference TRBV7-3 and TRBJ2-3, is GAGVSQTPSNKVTEKGKYVELRCDPISGHTALYWYRQSLGQGPEFLIYFQGTGAADDSGLPNDRFFAVRPEGSVSTLKIQRTERGDSAVYLCASSLDRGSTDTQYFGPGTRLTVL.

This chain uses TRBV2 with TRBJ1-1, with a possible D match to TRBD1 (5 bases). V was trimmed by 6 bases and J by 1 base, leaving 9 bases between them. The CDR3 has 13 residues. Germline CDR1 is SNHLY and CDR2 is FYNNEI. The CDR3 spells CASSSRGNTEAFF. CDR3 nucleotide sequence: TGTGCCAGCAGCAGTAGGGGGAACACTGAAGCTTTCTTT.

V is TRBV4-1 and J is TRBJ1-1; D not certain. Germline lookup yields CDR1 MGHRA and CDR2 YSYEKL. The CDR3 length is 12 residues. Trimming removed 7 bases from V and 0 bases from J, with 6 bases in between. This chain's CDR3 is CASNEVNTEAFF. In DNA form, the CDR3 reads TGCGCCAGCAATGAAGTGAACACTGAAGCTTTCTTT.

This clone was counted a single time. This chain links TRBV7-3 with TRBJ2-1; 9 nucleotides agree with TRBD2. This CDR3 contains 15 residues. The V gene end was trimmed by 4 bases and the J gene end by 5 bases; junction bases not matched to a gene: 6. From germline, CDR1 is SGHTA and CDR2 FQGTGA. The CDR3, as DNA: TGTGCCAGCAGCTGGACTAGCGTCCCTCACAATGAGCAGTTCTTC. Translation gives CASSWTSVPHNEQFF.

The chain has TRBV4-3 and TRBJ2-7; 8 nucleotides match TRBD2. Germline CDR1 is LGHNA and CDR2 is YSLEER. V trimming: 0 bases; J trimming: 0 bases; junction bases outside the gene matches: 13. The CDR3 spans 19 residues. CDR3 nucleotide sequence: TGCGCCAGCAGCCAAGATTGGGCTAGCGGGCGAATCCTCTCCTACGAGCAGTACTTC. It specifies CASSQDWASGRILSYEQYF.

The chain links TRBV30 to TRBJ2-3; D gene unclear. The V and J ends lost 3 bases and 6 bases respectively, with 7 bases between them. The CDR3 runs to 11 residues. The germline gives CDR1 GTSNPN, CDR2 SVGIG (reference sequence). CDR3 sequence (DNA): TGTGCCTGGAGGGCCTGGGATACGCAGTATTTT. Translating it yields CAWRAWDTQYF.

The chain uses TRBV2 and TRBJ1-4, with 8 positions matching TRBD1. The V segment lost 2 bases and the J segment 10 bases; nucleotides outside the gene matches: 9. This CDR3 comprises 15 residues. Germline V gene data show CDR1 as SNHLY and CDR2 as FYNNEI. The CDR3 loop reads CASSETRQGWGKLFF. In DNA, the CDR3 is TGTGCCAGCAGTGAAACCCGACAGGGGTGGGGAAAACTGTTTTTT.

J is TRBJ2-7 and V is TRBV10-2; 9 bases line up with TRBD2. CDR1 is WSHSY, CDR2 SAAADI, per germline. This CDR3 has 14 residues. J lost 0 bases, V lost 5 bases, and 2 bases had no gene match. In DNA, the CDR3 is TGCGCCAGCAGTTTAGCGGGAGACTCCTACGAGCAGTACTTC. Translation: CASSLAGDSYEQYF.

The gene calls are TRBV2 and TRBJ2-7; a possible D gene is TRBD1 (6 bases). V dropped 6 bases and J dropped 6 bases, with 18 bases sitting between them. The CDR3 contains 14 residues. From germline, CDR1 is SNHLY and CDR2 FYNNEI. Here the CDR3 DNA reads TGTGCCAGCAGGGCTGGGGTGGGGGCTGGCGAGCAGTACTTC. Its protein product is CASRAGVGAGEQYF.

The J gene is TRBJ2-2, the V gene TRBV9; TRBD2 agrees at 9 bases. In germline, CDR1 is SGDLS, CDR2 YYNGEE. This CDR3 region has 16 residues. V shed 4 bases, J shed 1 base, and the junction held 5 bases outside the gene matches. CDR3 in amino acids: CASSPQTSGNTGELFF. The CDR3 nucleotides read TGTGCCAGCAGCCCCCAGACTAGCGGGAACACCGGGGAGCTGTTTTTT. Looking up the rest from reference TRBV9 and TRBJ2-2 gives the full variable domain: DSGVTQTPKHLITATGQRVTLRCSPRSGDLSVYWYQQSLDQGLQFLIQYYNGEERAKGNILERFSAQQFPDLHSELNLSSLELGDSALYFCASSPQTSGNTGELFFGEGSRLTVL.

CDR3 residues: CASSQGLGNFF. CDR3 bases: TGTGCCAGCAGCCAAGGACTAGGGAACTTCTTC. The chain links TRBV3-1 (or the pseudogene TRBV3-2) to TRBJ2-1; D might be TRBD2 (6 bases). Trimming shortened V by 1 base and J by 16 bases, and 11 bases separated the two germline ends. The CDR3 is 11 amino acids. Germline values: CDR1 LGHDT, CDR2 YNNKEL (reference sequence).

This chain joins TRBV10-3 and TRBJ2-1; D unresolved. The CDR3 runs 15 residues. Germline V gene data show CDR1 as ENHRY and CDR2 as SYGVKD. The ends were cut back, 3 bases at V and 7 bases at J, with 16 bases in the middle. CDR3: CAISEVSKMRNEQFF. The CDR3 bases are TGTGCCATCAGTGAAGTAAGTAAGATGAGGAATGAGCAGTTCTTC.

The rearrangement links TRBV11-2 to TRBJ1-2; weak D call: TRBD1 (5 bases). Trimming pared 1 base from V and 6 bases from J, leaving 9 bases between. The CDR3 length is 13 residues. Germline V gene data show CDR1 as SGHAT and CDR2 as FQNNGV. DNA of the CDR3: TGTGCCAGCAGCTTAGGACAGCTCGATGGCTACACCTTC. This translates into CASSLGQLDGYTF.

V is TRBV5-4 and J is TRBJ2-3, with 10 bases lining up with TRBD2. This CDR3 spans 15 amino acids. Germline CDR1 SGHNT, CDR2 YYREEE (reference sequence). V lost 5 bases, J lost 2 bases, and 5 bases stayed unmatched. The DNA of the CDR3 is TGTGCCAGCAGACCGAGCGGGAGGGCCACAGATACGCAGTATTTT. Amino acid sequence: CASRPSGRATDTQYF.

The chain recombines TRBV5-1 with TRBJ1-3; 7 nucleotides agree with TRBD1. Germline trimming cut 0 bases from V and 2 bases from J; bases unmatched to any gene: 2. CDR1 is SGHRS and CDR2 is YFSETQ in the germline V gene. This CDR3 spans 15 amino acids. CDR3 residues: CASSLAGTAGNTIYF. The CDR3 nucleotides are TGCGCCAGCAGCTTGGCCGGGACAGCTGGAAACACCATATATTTT.

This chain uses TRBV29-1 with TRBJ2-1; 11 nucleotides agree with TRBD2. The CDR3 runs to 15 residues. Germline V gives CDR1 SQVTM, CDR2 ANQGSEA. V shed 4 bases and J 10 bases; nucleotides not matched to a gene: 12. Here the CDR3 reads CSVAGLAEAGQEQFF. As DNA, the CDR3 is TGCAGCGTTGCGGGACTAGCGGAGGCTGGGCAGGAGCAGTTCTTC.

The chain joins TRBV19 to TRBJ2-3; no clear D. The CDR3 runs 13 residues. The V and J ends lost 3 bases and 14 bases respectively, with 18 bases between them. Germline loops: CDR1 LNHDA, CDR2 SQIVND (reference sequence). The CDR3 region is CASSIPDGSRRYF. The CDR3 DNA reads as TGTGCCAGTAGTATCCCCGACGGTTCTAGAAGGTATTTT.

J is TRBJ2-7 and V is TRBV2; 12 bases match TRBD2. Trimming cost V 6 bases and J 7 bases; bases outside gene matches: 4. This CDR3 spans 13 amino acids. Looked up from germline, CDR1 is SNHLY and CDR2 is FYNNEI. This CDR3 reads CASRPGLAGEQYF. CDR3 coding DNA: TGTGCCAGCAGACCCGGACTAGCGGGGGAGCAGTACTTC.

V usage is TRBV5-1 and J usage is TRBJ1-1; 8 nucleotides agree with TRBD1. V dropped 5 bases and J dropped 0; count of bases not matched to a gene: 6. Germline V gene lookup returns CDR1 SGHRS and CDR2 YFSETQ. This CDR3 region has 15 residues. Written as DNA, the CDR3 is TGCGCCAGCAGAGCAGGGGGCCTTATGAACACTGAAGCTTTCTTT. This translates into CASRAGGLMNTEAFF.

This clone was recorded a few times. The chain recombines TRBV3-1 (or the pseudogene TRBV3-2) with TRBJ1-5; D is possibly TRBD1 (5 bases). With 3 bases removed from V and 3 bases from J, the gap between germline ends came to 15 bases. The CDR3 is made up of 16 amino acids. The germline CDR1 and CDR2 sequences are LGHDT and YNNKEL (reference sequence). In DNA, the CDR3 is TGTGCCAGCAGCCACTCCTACGGGGGGAACAATCAGCCCCAGCATTTT. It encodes CASSHSYGGNNQPQHF.

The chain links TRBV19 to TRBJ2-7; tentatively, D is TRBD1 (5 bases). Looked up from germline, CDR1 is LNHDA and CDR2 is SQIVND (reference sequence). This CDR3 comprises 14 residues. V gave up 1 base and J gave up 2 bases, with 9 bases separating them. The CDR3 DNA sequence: TGTGCCAGTAGTATAGGCCAGGGTACCTACGAGCAGTACTTC. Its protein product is CASSIGQGTYEQYF.

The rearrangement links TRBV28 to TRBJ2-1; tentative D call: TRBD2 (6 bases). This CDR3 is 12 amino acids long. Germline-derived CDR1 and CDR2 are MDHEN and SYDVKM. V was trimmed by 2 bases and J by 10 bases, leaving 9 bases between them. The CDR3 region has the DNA TGTGCCAGCAGTTTAGCGGGGCGGGAGCAGTTCTTC. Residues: CASSLAGREQFF.

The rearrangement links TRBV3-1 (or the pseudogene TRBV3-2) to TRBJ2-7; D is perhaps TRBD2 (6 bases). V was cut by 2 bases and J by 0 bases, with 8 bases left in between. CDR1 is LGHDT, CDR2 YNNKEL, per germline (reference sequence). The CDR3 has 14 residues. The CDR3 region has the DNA TGTGCCAGCAGCCAATGGGGGGACTCCTACGAGCAGTACTTC. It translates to CASSQWGDSYEQYF.

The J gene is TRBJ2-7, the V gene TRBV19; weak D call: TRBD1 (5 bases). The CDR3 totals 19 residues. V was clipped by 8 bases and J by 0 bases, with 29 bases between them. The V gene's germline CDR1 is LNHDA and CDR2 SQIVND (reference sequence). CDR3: CASDPFVMGLCGCSYEQYF. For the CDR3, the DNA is TGTGCCAGTGATCCTTTTGTGATGGGGCTCTGCGGTTGCTCCTACGAGCAGTACTTC.